Described below is a single T cell receptor beta chain sequence and its context. These data come from a study of blood T cell repertoires in COVID-19. As for the study in general: Both acute and convalescent COVID-19 samples were obtained from the United States, Italy and Spain.

Original processing methods: Amplification from reference gene primers served as the basis for estimated nucleated cell counts. Sequenced by immunoSEQ multiplex PCR; TCRdb stores in-frame clones only, minus some. Clone size and V and J calls were adopted from that table, with D and trimming inferred from the DNA. The sample records approximately 200,000 clones, around 88% being singletons. The CDR3 length is 14 residues. Per germline, CDR1 SGHRS and CDR2 YFSETQ. V lost 5 bases and J lost 6, with 16 bases in between. Input material: PBMCs or T cells enriched from blood (not recorded which). The rearrangement links TRBV5-1 to TRBJ2-3; D remains unclear. The sequence was obtained from a woman aged 25 to 39 who had recovered from COVID-19. CDR3 protein: CASRPPSPGDTQYF. The DNA for the CDR3 is TGCGCCAGCAGGCCTCCATCGCCCGGGGATACGCAGTATTTT.